This T cell receptor beta chain was obtained from a study of identifying expanded T cells in peripheral blood. Turning to this clone: Antigen: not known.

Overall study results and limits: Differentially abundant clones: around 1.2 between replicates, 16.4 at around 14 days, less than 25 at four.

This table comes from immunoSEQ multiplex PCR, and its TCRdb copy is limited to in-frame clones, with some not included. The repertoire holds approximately 85,000 clones, with 70% to 90% as singletons. Collection occurred without any documented infections or immune events in donors. With 5 bases removed from V and 7 bases from J, the gap between germline ends came to 17 bases. CDR3 size: 15 residues. CDR1 and CDR2 (germline): MNHEY, SVGAGI. The chain couples TRBV6-5 to TRBJ1-4, with TRBD1 as a possible D gene (5 bases). This receptor was identified in a person between 18 and 75 years old in good health. Material: blood. Here the CDR3 reads CASSPSRGVGEKLFF. For the CDR3, the DNA is TGTGCCAGCAGTCCGAGCCGGGGCGTTGGTGAAAAACTGTTTTTT.